The 21 T cell receptor beta chains listed next were all sequenced from one sample in a study of T cell responses to AZD1222 COVID-19 vaccine. Assay: immunoSEQ multiplex PCR; the TCRdb copy retains only in-frame clones and omits some. The sample shows roughly 140,000 clones, 88% of them seen only once. Sample: peripheral blood, taken 28 days after the second AZD1222 dose. Source of these receptors: an adult who received the AZD1222 COVID-19 vaccine.

This clone was counted once. The chain employs TRBV28 and TRBJ1-1, with 7 positions matching TRBD1. This CDR3 spans 15 amino acids. Germline lookup yields CDR1 MDHEN and CDR2 SYDVKM. The junction had 11 bases not matched to a gene; V was cut back by 5 bases and J by 5 bases. The DNA for the CDR3 is TGTGCCAGCAGTCTGACCGCGAGACAGGGTACTGAAGCTTTCTTT. Translated, it gives CASSLTARQGTEAFF.

This rearrangement joins TRBV27 to TRBJ2-6, with no clear D. V dropped 2 bases and J dropped 2 bases, with 16 bases sitting between them. Germline V gene sequence: CDR1 MNHEY, CDR2 SMNVEV (reference sequence). The CDR3 has 18 amino acids. The CDR3 reads CASSLTPDPVPGANVLTF. The CDR3 nucleotides read TGTGCCAGCAGTTTAACACCCGACCCGGTCCCTGGGGCCAACGTCCTGACTTTC.

The chain links TRBV28 to TRBJ1-4, with TRBD1 matching over 8 bases. J was trimmed by 8 bases and V by 3 bases; bases with no gene match: 5. The CDR3 has 14 residues. Germline V gene lookup returns CDR1 MDHEN and CDR2 SYDVKM. The CDR3, as DNA: TGTGCCAGCAGTTTCGGACAGGGCGGGGAAAAACTGTTTTTT. It codes for CASSFGQGGEKLFF.

The V gene is TRBV30, the J gene TRBJ1-2; 10 bases fit TRBD1. Germline CDR1 is GTSNPN and CDR2 is SVGIG (reference sequence). This CDR3 contains 11 residues. V shed 5 bases, J shed 8 bases, and the junction held 2 bases outside the gene matches. CDR3 DNA: TGTGCCTGGGGACAGGGGGAGGGCTACACCTTC. Translation: CAWGQGEGYTF.

This clone was seen just once. The chain has TRBV5-1 and TRBJ2-2; 8 bases fit TRBD2. Losses at the gene ends were 0 bases for V and 1 base for J; bases not matched to a gene: 2. Germline CDR1 SGHRS, CDR2 YFSETQ. This CDR3 has 16 amino acids. The DNA of the CDR3 is TGCGCCAGCAGCTTGGGGACTAGCCGGAACACCGGGGAGCTGTTTTTT. Protein: CASSLGTSRNTGELFF.

The genes are TRBV6-2 or TRBV6-3 and TRBJ2-3, with D unclear. The V end was cut by 0 bases, the J end by 2 bases, with 9 bases between. The CDR3 totals 15 residues. The germline V gene has CDR1 MNHEY and CDR2 SVGEGT. In DNA form, the CDR3 reads TGTGCCAGCAGTTACTCGTTGGACCCCACAGATACGCAGTATTTT. Encoded protein: CASSYSLDPTDTQYF.

This chain uses TRBV9 with TRBJ1-1; D unresolved. Germline CDR1 and CDR2: SGDLS and YYNGEE. CDR3 length: 15 amino acids. The V end was cut by 0 bases, the J end by 1 base, with 10 bases between. The CDR3: CASSVEPGGNTEAFF. The CDR3 DNA follows: TGTGCCAGCAGCGTAGAACCGGGAGGGAACACTGAAGCTTTCTTT.

The chain couples TRBV10-3 to TRBJ1-6; maybe TRBD1 (5 bases). Trimming removed 1 base at V and 10 bases at J, with 11 bases between. CDR3 length equals 14 residues. Germline assignment: CDR1 ENHRY and CDR2 SYGVKD. The CDR3 is CAISEWGSESPLHF. The CDR3, as DNA: TGTGCCATCAGTGAGTGGGGGAGCGAGTCACCCCTCCACTTT.

This clone was counted between two and nine times. The V gene is TRBV3-1 (or the pseudogene TRBV3-2), the J gene TRBJ2-7; D may be TRBD2 (6 bases). The germline V and J ends were trimmed by 6 bases and 3 bases, with 15 bases remaining between them. The CDR3 sequence is 14 residues long. Germline CDR1 is LGHDT and CDR2 is YNNKEL (reference sequence). CDR3 in DNA: TGTGCCAGCAGGCATTCGGGACTTATCTACGAGCAGTACTTC. Translating it yields CASRHSGLIYEQYF.

The CDR3, as DNA: TGTGCCAGCTGTGAGGCGGGGAGGCTCCAAGAGACCCAGTACTTC. Translating it yields CASCEAGRLQETQYF. The V and J genes are TRBV7-2 and TRBJ2-5, with D possibly TRBD2 on 6 matching bases. Trimming pared 8 bases from V and 1 base from J, leaving 17 bases between. The CDR3 is 15 residues long. Germline CDR1 is SGHTA and CDR2 is FQGNSA. Based on the CDR3 plus reference TRBV7-2 and TRBJ2-5, the full variable domain is GAGVSQSPSNKVTEKGKDVELRCDPISGHTALYWYRQSLGQGLEFLIYFQGNSAPDKSGLPSDRFSAERTGGSVSTLTIQRTQQEDSAVYLCASCEAGRLQETQYFGPGTRLLVL.

This clone appeared a few times. CDR3 DNA sequence: TGTGCCATCAGGCCCTTGGACCGACGGTCTGGTGACGAGCAGTACTTC. Encoded protein: CAIRPLDRRSGDEQYF. V usage is TRBV10-3 and J usage is TRBJ2-7; no reliable D call. V was shortened by 6 bases and J by 5 bases, with 23 bases between the two germline ends. This CDR3 region has 16 residues. Germline V gives CDR1 ENHRY, CDR2 SYGVKD.

This rearrangement joins TRBV10-3 to TRBJ2-2; D uncertain. CDR1 is ENHRY, CDR2 SYGVKD, per germline. The CDR3 extends over 15 amino acids. The germline V and J ends were trimmed by 1 base and 0 bases, with 6 bases remaining between them. CDR3 region: CAISEYETNTGELFF. CDR3 sequence (DNA): TGTGCCATCAGTGAGTACGAAACGAACACCGGGGAGCTGTTTTTT.

The V call is TRBV28, the J call TRBJ1-1; no firm D call. This CDR3 is 15 amino acids long. The germline V gene has CDR1 MDHEN and CDR2 SYDVKM. Between the trimmed V and J ends, which lost 5 bases and 8 bases, there was a span of 21 bases. The CDR3, as DNA: TGTGCCAGCAGTCCCCCCTTAAGAAATAGTCCGGAAGCTTTCTTT. Translated, it gives CASSPPLRNSPEAFF. The complete variable domain, with remaining parts taken from reference TRBV28 and TRBJ1-1, reads DVKVTQSSRYLVKRTGEKVFLECVQDMDHENMFWYRQDPGLGLRLIYFSYDVKMKEKGDIPEGYSVSREKKERFSLILESASTNQTSMYLCASSPPLRNSPEAFFGQGTRLTVV.

The chain combines TRBV27 with TRBJ1-1; maybe TRBD1 (6 bases). V dropped 6 bases and J dropped 2 bases, with 13 bases sitting between them. The CDR3 consists of 14 residues. Germline-derived CDR1 and CDR2 are MNHEY and SMNVEV (reference sequence). The CDR3 DNA reads as TGTGCCAGCAGGCTGGACAGCCTTAACACTGAAGCTTTCTTT. It is translated as CASRLDSLNTEAFF.

The J gene is TRBJ1-2, the V gene TRBV28; possible D gene TRBD1, 6 bases. There are 11 residues in the CDR3. Germline CDR1 reads MDHEN; CDR2 reads SYDVKM. With 10 bases removed from V and 2 bases from J, the gap between germline ends came to 8 bases. The DNA of the CDR3 is TGTGCCATCACAGGGAACTATGGCTACACCTTC. The encoded protein is CAITGNYGYTF.

V gene TRBV9 combines with J gene TRBJ1-6; D gene ambiguous. The V and J ends lost 0 bases and 7 bases respectively, with 11 bases between them. The germline CDR1 and CDR2 sequences are SGDLS and YYNGEE. This CDR3 has 15 amino acids. This CDR3 reads CASSVGKGPNSPLHF. The CDR3 DNA is TGTGCCAGCAGCGTAGGAAAGGGCCCCAATTCACCCCTCCACTTT.

The chain uses TRBV29-1 and TRBJ1-4; D may be TRBD1 (5 bases). Trimming shortened V by 3 bases and J by 8 bases, and 10 bases separated the two germline ends. Germline V gives CDR1 SQVTM, CDR2 ANQGSEA. The CDR3 is 12 residues long. The CDR3, as DNA: TGCAGCGTTGAGGAGGGGAGGGAAAAACTGTTTTTT. Translation gives CSVEEGREKLFF. Full variable domain (rest looked up from reference TRBV29-1 and TRBJ1-4): SAVISQKPSRDICQRGTSLTIQCQVDSQVTMMFWYRQQPGQSLTLIATANQGSEATYESGFVIDKFPISRPNLTFSTLTVSNMSPEDSSIYLCSVEEGREKLFFGSGTQLSVL.

The chain couples TRBV27 to TRBJ1-1, with 8 bases fitting TRBD1. Trimming at V came to 3 bases and at J to 4 bases, leaving 7 bases not matched to a gene. Germline V gene data show CDR1 as MNHEY and CDR2 as SMNVEV (reference sequence). The length of the CDR3 is 15 residues. The CDR3 sequence is CASSFSRQGTTEAFF. CDR3 coding DNA: TGTGCCAGCAGTTTTTCCCGACAGGGGACCACTGAAGCTTTCTTT.

DNA of the CDR3: TGTGCCAGCAGTGTGTTTGACACCGGGGAGCTGTTTTTT. It translates to CASSVFDTGELFF. The J gene is TRBJ2-2, the V gene TRBV2, with D unresolved. The CDR3 length is 13 residues. V lost 4 bases, J lost 3 bases, and 6 bases lay in between. CDR1 is SNHLY, CDR2 FYNNEI, per germline.

The rearrangement uses TRBV27 and TRBJ2-1, with D possibly being TRBD1 (6 bases). The V gene's germline CDR1 is MNHEY and CDR2 SMNVEV (reference sequence). With 9 bases removed from V and 6 bases from J, the gap between germline ends came to 18 bases. CDR3 length equals 14 residues. In DNA form, the CDR3 reads TGTGCCAGGGTTCCCGGGACAAAATTCAATGAGCAGTTCTTC. Translation gives CARVPGTKFNEQFF.

The gene calls are TRBV18 and TRBJ1-2, with a possible D match to TRBD1 (5 bases). V lost 2 bases and J lost 6, with 10 bases in between. CDR1 is KGHSH, CDR2 LQKENI, per germline. This CDR3 is 13 amino acids long. The CDR3 DNA sequence: TGTGCCAGCTCACCAACGGGGCAGGATGGCTACACCTTC. It encodes CASSPTGQDGYTF.